Included here is one T cell receptor (beta chain) sequence, with context. This clone was detected once. Its antigen is currently not known. No base quality information exists; no much larger clone differs at one position. The cohort was made up of several hundred healthy bone marrow donors. At the time of sampling, all cohort members were nominally healthy, though unrecorded immune exposures were likely present. The donor was CMV seronegative and belonged to the group of 350 or so seronegative cohort members. Every donor gave a peripheral blood sample, and the peripheral blood mononuclear cells from that sample were used for TCR beta sequencing. Genomic DNA extraction from the blood cell samples was performed with the Qiagen DNeasy Blood Extraction Kit. This record belongs to a study of cytomegalovirus exposure and HLA in healthy donors (dated by TCRdb to the late 2010s). Concerning the study at large: An earlier analysis of approximately 550 of the donors reported approximately 270 Gb of sequence data and 120 million or so unique TCR beta sequences from some 180 million T cells. Both class I and class II loci were covered by HLA typing, at four-digit resolution. All discovery cohort repertoires had been generated on a single sequencing platform. Of the 398 genotyped donors, less than 90% were placed in the genetic ancestry cluster associated with self-reported Caucasian donors. Typing coverage varied by locus: about 629-640 donors for A, B, C, DRB1 and DQB1; roughly 510 for DQA1; some 610 for DPA1; roughly 470 for DPB1. Donor age, sex, ethnicity and CMV serostatus were compiled alongside the repertoire data. In a later genetic analysis, genome-wide SNP genotypes for about 65% of the 666 donors were used, and that subset was treated as a discovery cohort. A later analysis re-examined previously published TCR beta repertoires from over 500 donors and added high-resolution HLA genotyping to investigate patterns of TCR occurrence. In an earlier analysis of around 540 of the donors, high-throughput TCR beta sequencing was used to judge whether each TCR beta V gene segment behaved as functional or pseudogenic. Among approximately 370 genotyped donors of the cohort, an average of approximately 220,000 unique TCR beta nucleotide sequences was sequenced per donor, of which about 18% were non-productive. To predict cytomegalovirus infection status, the study combined high-throughput TCR immunosequencing, statistical association of individual TCRs with disease status, and machine learning. An early release that covered 640 HLA-typed donors contained 250 to 350 gigabases of sequencing data and about 93 million unique TCR sequences. The T cell repertoires of 550 to 850 subjects were profiled by immunosequencing and related to cytomegalovirus serostatus. Roughly 5 DR-DQ haplotypes were handled as single units for association and clustering, since linkage in the cohort was strong. Rather than using new phenotypic data, the later analysis identified candidate immune exposures from TCR beta sequences and from how often those sequences occurred across donors. Along with the roughly 670-subject first cohort, a separate validation cohort of over 90 different subjects was used. The study aimed to test whether signatures of past pathogen exposure could be identified by cataloging public T cell receptors. The study at large found these results: When HLA alleles, especially DR and DQ, strongly co-occurred, TCR associations were difficult to assign to individual alleles. According to a later analysis, most CMV-associated TCR beta chains appeared to be HLA-restricted, and the HLA associations seemed to be driven largely by CMV exposure. CMV serostatus was the only immune exposure information available for the cohort. Compared with equally common non-associated chains, HLA-associated TCR beta chains in a later analysis were more clonally expanded and had lower generation probabilities. The authors suggested that the approach could potentially be extended to other disease states and immunological phenotypes. Three of the identified cytomegalovirus-associated TCR beta chains were confirmed in vitro to be specific for cytomegalovirus antigens. Because HLA typing was missing for some donors at each locus, association tests included only the typed subset. About 15 rarely observed V segments, including chromosome 9 orphons, were excluded from the earlier analysis of about 610 of the donors because counts were too low. Several of the top co-occurrence clusters appeared to be linked to parvovirus B19, influenza, CMV and Epstein-Barr virus, according to a later analysis. Linkage disequilibrium might explain the correlated functional status among segregating V segments, but an unknown experimental factor could not be ruled out. The cohort was sequenced for TCR beta chains only, and without alpha or paired-chain data the features that could be detected were limited. Presence/absence analyses assumed roughly uniform sequencing depth across donors, an assumption that may not hold. At a false discovery rate of 0.05, a later analysis linked around 17,000 TCR beta sequences to specific HLA alleles. A cluster of highly shared sequence variants was judged likely to represent a technical artifact of the sequencing pipeline. Most TCR sequences were observed very rarely across donors, whereas some public TCRs were present in many individuals. A further reported finding was that TCR beta sequences accurately predicted the HLA-A and HLA-B alleles for most subjects in the first cohort. Compared with the roughly 670-donor mean, donors in an Asian-associated ancestry cluster had fewer N-insertions in productive TCRs, according to a later genetic analysis. A later analysis found that TCR association rates varied across HLA loci, with DRB1 alleles showing the most associated TCRs and HLA-C alleles the fewest. An earlier analysis of several hundred of the donors showed that most TCR beta V segments appeared in productive rearrangements either about 87% or about 30% of the time, which broadly matched IMGT annotations. In the study, roughly 160 TCR beta chains were listed as associated with cytomegalovirus. V-gene and J-gene trimming of TCR beta chains was associated with a missense DCLRE1C variant in a later genetic analysis, and the association was replicated in an independent cohort. Cytomegalovirus status was reported to be diagnosed by the classifier with high specificity and sensitivity in both the original and validation cohorts.

Receptor amplification or capture employed the immunoSEQ multiplex PCR assay. For the multiplex PCR, a mixture combining 60 forward primers for TCR Vbeta segments and 13 reverse primers for TCR Jbeta segments was used. A multiplex PCR assay on genomic DNA amplified the CDR3 region of rearranged TCR beta genes. The amplified TCR beta libraries were sequenced on the Illumina HiSeq System as 87-base-pair reads. As for how the authors treated the data: In a later analysis, roughly 80 million unique TCR beta chains were counted across the 666 repertoires, and some 10 million of these chains were shared by at least two donors. To remove PCR and sequencing errors, raw reads were error-corrected and collapsed into unique sequences using a nearest-neighbor algorithm that merged closely related sequences. To assign V, D and J gene segments, CDR3 sequences were aligned to IMGT reference sequences. For a sequence to be retained, a match of at least six nucleotides to both a V gene segment and a J gene segment was required. A rearrangement counted as productive if the CDR3 had no stop codons and remained in frame with V and J, and every other rearrangement counted as non-productive. CDR3 was defined by IMGT convention, running from the second conserved V-encoded cysteine to the conserved J-encoded phenylalanine. In an earlier analysis of roughly 610 of the donors, sequences lacking an unambiguous match to a single V gene segment were excluded. An earlier analysis of some 610 of the donors called V segments functional above 56.7% productive rearrangements and segregating when the between-donor standard deviation exceeded 5%. To diagnose cytomegalovirus status from the catalog of TCR beta chain sequences, a statistical classification framework was built. In a later analysis, V and J genes were assigned by comparing TCR nucleotide sequences against IMGT/GENE-DB human TR gene sequences. Using the TCRdist pipeline, a later analysis assigned CDR3 sequences along with most-parsimonious VDJ recombination scenarios. A later analysis defined each TCR beta chain by its CDR3 amino acid sequence plus V-gene family, and excluded reads lacking a unique V-gene family. A later analysis removed over 500 highly shared, low-generation-probability nucleotide sequences to deal with suspected cross-contamination and a sequencing artifact. In a later analysis, a clonal expansion index for each public chain was calculated from normalized within-repertoire ranks of inferred template counts. In a later analysis, generation probabilities were computed using a VDJ recombination model fitted to out-of-frame rearrangements, and the results were checked against IGoR. Hypergeometric tests were used in a later analysis to score TCR-TCR, TCR-HLA and TCR-CMV co-occurrence, with a repertoire-size bias correction applied to the TCR pairs. In a later analysis, false discovery rates were estimated by permuting HLA or CMV assignments 20 times. In a later analysis, co-occurring TCRs were grouped using DBSCAN, with TCRdist sequence similarity added in when clustering inside HLA-allele-positive subsets. Co-occurrence clustering excluded repertoires with fewer than 30,000 or more than 120,000 public chains, plus five with anomalous nucleotide sharing. In TCRdb, the immuneACCESS table is reduced to in-frame sequences with V and J assigned. These tables do not hold every clone; where another copy was compared, an unresolved V gene accounts for under half, and the others remain unexplained. The V and J calls and clone size were taken over from that table, and D and trimming were inferred from the DNA. This sample comprises approximately 170,000 clones, around 78% of them detected only once. The ten top clones hold over 0.95% of the sample.

Sample: PBMCs. The receptor was derived from a woman in her thirties or forties in good health and CMV-seronegative.

CDR3 region: CASGDRGASSYEQYF. The nucleotide sequence reads TGTGCCAGCGGAGACAGAGGTGCGAGCTCCTACGAGCAGTACTTC. The receptor chain draws on TRBV6-5 and TRBJ2-7, with a weak D call of TRBD1 (5 bases match). The CDR3 contains 15 residues, cysteine and phenylalanine counted. The entry retains the CDR3 DNA only, 45 bases that are in frame from base 1. Trimming takes 8 bases from V and 0 bases from J, and the germline ends sit 17 bases apart. The germline V gene gives CDR1 as MNHEY and CDR2 as SVGAGI.